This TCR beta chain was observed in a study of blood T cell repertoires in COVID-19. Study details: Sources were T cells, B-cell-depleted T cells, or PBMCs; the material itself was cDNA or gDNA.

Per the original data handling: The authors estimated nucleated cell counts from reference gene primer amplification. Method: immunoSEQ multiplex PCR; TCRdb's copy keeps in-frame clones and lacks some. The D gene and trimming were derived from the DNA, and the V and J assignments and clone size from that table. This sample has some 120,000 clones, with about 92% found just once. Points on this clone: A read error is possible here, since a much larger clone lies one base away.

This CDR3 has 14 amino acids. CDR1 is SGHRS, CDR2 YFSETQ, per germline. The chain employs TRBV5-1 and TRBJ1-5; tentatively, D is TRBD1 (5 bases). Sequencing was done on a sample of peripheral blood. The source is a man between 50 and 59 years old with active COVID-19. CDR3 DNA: TGCGTCAGCAGCCTAAGACAGAGCAATCAGCCCCAGCATTTT. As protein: CVSSLRQSNQPQHF.